These T cell receptor beta chains were read from a single sample in a study of OX40 agonist ivuxolimab in advanced cancers. The table came from immunoSEQ multiplex PCR; TCRdb's copy has only in-frame clones and leaves some out. The top ten clones hold roughly 2.2% of a sample with about 67,000 clones, approximately 90% of them seen once. Sequencing used CD4+ or CD8+ T cells sorted from blood, obtained in a trial of the OX40 agonist ivuxolimab. These receptors all stem from an adult with an advanced solid tumor such as melanoma, head and neck, liver or kidney cancer. CDR3s leave out the opening cysteine and the closing phenylalanine or tryptophan.

v_call	j_call	cdr3_aa
TRBV28	TRBJ1-6	ASSPDGQGRNSPLH
TRBV29-1	TRBJ1-1	SVEVEGPPWRF
TRBV28	TRBJ2-6	ASSSAAAGASGANVLT
TRBV27	TRBJ1-6	ASSLSSGYGNSPLH
TRBV4-2	TRBJ2-7	ASSQEGGLAGKYEQY
TRBV12-5	TRBJ1-1	ASGLVMRFWQGYTEAF
TRBV4-3	TRBJ2-3	ASSQDRGLAGMDTQY
TRBV6-5	TRBJ2-7	ASSPGPGPFGQY
TRBV20-1	TRBJ2-3	SGQTTDTQY
TRBV18	TRBJ2-1	ASSRGENVGAYYNEQF
TRBV28	TRBJ2-3	ASTLGAGGGTDTQY